The rows below give T cell receptor beta chains drawn from one sample of a study of post-analysis software for immune sequencing data. TCRdb re-called the PCR reads through MiXCR, storing one row per CDR3 protein. The data contain roughly 400,000 distinct CDR3 sequences, approximately 42% of them singletons. Source material: blood. Source of these receptors: a girl aged 2-10 years with multiple sclerosis. CDR3s include the opening cysteine and the closing phenylalanine or tryptophan. D genes are given only for firm matches. Size is stated for part of the rows, as once, few or many counts, or as a class when the clone is expanded.

j_gene	d_gene	v_gene	abundance	CDR3aa	CDR3nt
TRBJ2-3	TRBD1	TRBV28	few	CASRGTGTDTQYF	TGTGCCAGCAGGGGGACAGGGACAGATACGCAGTATTTT
TRBJ1-1	-	TRBV7-2	few	CASSLAGANTEAFF	TGTGCCAGCAGCTTAGCAGGGGCAAACACTGAAGCTTTCTTT
TRBJ2-5	-	TRBV7-3	-	CASSLTGAAQETQYF	TGTGCCAGCAGCTTAACCGGGGCGGCGCAAGAGACCCAGTACTTC
TRBJ1-1	-	TRBV5-4	-	CASSLAETGNTEAFF	TGTGCCAGCAGCTTAGCAGAGACAGGAAACACTGAAGCTTTCTTT
TRBJ2-1	-	TRBV29-1	-	CSVEGNYEQFF	TGCAGCGTTGAAGGGAATTATGAGCAGTTCTTC
TRBJ2-5	-	TRBV4-2	-	CASSLGNARETQYF	TGTGCCAGCAGCCTAGGAAACGCGAGAGAGACCCAGTACTTC
TRBJ2-1	-	TRBV5-1	many	CASSLPRSHYNEQFF	TGCGCCAGCAGCTTGCCACGGTCCCATTACAATGAGCAGTTCTTC
TRBJ2-4	-	TRBV6-2/TRBV6-3	few	CASRKTVAKNIQYF	TGTGCCAGCAGGAAGACAGTAGCCAAAAACATTCAGTACTTC
TRBJ2-7	TRBD1	TRBV6-1	few	CAGKGAGFYEQYF	TGTGCCGGAAAGGGGGCTGGGTTCTACGAGCAGTACTTC
TRBJ2-5	-	TRBV21-1	-	CASSKARWRHRAQETQYF	TGTGCCAGCAGCAAAGCGCGGTGGAGACACCGAGCCCAAGAGACCCAGTACTTC
TRBJ2-3	-	TRBV20-1	-	CSAQTVIAGTDTQYF	TGCAGTGCTCAAACGGTCATTGCTGGCACAGATACGCAGTATTTT
TRBJ2-1	TRBD1	TRBV5-6	-	CASSFVGTGSAGDEQFF	TGTGCCAGCAGTTTTGTTGGGACAGGGAGCGCGGGCGATGAGCAGTTCTTC
TRBJ2-6	-	TRBV6-5	few	CASRITGANVLTF	TGTGCCAGTAGAATAACTGGGGCCAACGTCCTGACTTTC
TRBJ2-4	TRBD1	TRBV6-5	many	CASSHDRGLAKNIQYF	TGTGCCAGCAGCCACGACAGGGGACTAGCCAAAAACATTCAGTACTTC
TRBJ2-7	TRBD1	TRBV12-5	once	CASGLATGGDQKSYEQYF	TGTGCTAGTGGTTTGGCGACAGGGGGTGATCAGAAATCCTACGAGCAGTACTTC
TRBJ2-1	TRBD2	TRBV29-1	few	CQRGADEQFF	TGCCAGCGGGGGGCTGATGAGCAGTTCTTC
TRBJ1-2	TRBD1	TRBV12-3/TRBV12-4	-	CASTLGQGAGNYGYTF	TGTGCCAGCACCTTGGGACAGGGGGCAGGTAACTATGGCTACACCTTC
TRBJ1-6	-	TRBV7-9	-	CASRGPVGDSPLHF	TGTGCCAGCAGAGGTCCGGTCGGTGATTCACCCCTCCACTTT
TRBJ2-1	TRBD2	TRBV24-1	-	CATSDLGREGNEQFF	TGTGCCACCAGTGATTTAGGCAGGGAGGGCAATGAGCAGTTCTTC
TRBJ2-3	-	TRBV28	-	CASSFWGRGTDTQYF	TGTGCCAGCAGTTTCTGGGGGAGAGGGACAGATACGCAGTATTTT
TRBJ1-1	-	TRBV29-1	-	CSVEDTPGVGAFF	TGCAGCGTTGAAGATACCCCAGGGGTTGGAGCTTTCTTT
TRBJ2-1	-	TRBV20-1	-	CSASGILYNEQFF	TGCAGTGCTAGCGGAATCCTTTACAATGAGCAGTTCTTC
TRBJ2-5	TRBD1	TRBV9	-	CASSVAGGQGYETQYF	TGTGCCAGCAGCGTAGCTGGAGGACAGGGATATGAGACCCAGTACTTC
TRBJ2-3	-	TRBV12-3/TRBV12-4	-	CASSLRGVSTDTQYF	TGTGCCAGCAGTTTAAGGGGTGTTAGCACAGATACGCAGTATTTT
TRBJ2-5	TRBD1	TRBV2	many	CASRYGTEEETQYF	TGTGCCAGCAGATACGGGACAGAAGAAGAGACCCAGTACTTC
TRBJ2-1	-	TRBV2	-	CARRTGTGEQFF	TGTGCCAGGAGAACAGGGACGGGTGAGCAGTTCTTC
TRBJ1-1	-	TRBV12-3/TRBV12-4	-	CASWVRGMNTEAFF	TGTGCCAGTTGGGTGAGGGGCATGAACACTGAAGCTTTCTTT
TRBJ2-1	TRBD2	TRBV5-5	-	CASSGTSGGPPEQFF	TGTGCCAGCAGCGGAACTAGCGGGGGGCCTCCTGAGCAGTTCTTC
TRBJ1-5	-	TRBV12-3/TRBV12-4	few	CASSFEGSQPQHF	TGTGCCAGCAGTTTTGAGGGATCCCAGCCCCAGCATTTT
TRBJ2-7	TRBD2	TRBV20-1	few	CSASKAGGVIEQYF	TGCAGTGCTAGTAAGGCGGGAGGGGTTATTGAGCAGTACTTC
TRBJ2-5	TRBD2	TRBV3-1	-	CASSQIRGVVEETQYF	TGTGCCAGCAGCCAAATCCGGGGGGTTGTAGAGGAGACTCAGTACTTC
TRBJ2-1	TRBD2	TRBV6-5	few	CASSYLAGGSPIYNEQFF	TGTGCCAGCAGTTACTTGGCGGGAGGTTCTCCCATCTACAATGAGCAGTTCTTC
TRBJ2-5	TRBD2	TRBV12-5	many	CASRSSGDHQETQYF	TGTGCTAGTCGGTCTAGCGGGGACCACCAAGAGACCCAGTACTTC
TRBJ1-5	TRBD1	TRBV12-3/TRBV12-4	-	CASSWVTGVGNQPQHF	TGTGCCAGCAGTTGGGTTACAGGGGTAGGCAATCAGCCCCAGCATTTT
TRBJ2-7	TRBD2	TRBV7-2	-	CASSHRTSGPYEQYF	TGTGCCAGCAGCCATAGGACTAGCGGTCCCTACGAGCAGTACTTC
TRBJ2-7	TRBD2	TRBV7-9	-	CASSQLAGGHEQYF	TGTGCCAGCAGCCAACTAGCGGGGGGGCACGAGCAGTACTTC
TRBJ2-5	TRBD2	TRBV5-1	-	CASSSGLAPETQYF	TGCGCCAGCAGCTCGGGACTAGCTCCAGAGACCCAGTACTTC
TRBJ2-1	TRBD2	TRBV7-2	-	CASSIHRTSSYNEQFF	TGTGCCAGCAGCATCCACAGGACTAGCTCCTACAATGAGCAGTTCTTC
TRBJ2-7	-	TRBV14	-	CASSRVRNEQYF	TGTGCCAGCAGCCGGGTTAGGAACGAGCAGTACTTC
TRBJ2-7	-	TRBV29-1	-	CSVLSHYEQYF	TGCAGCGTTCTTTCGCACTACGAGCAGTACTTC
TRBJ2-1	-	TRBV20-1	-	CSAPDPQPYNEQFF	TGCAGTGCCCCCGACCCCCAGCCCTACAATGAGCAGTTCTTC
TRBJ2-1	-	TRBV18	-	CASSPGGRGIDEQFF	TGTGCCAGCTCACCCGGTGGCAGGGGAATTGATGAGCAGTTCTTC
TRBJ1-1	-	TRBV12-3/TRBV12-4	-	CASSAWGNTEAFF	TGTGCCAGCTCCGCCTGGGGGAACACTGAAGCTTTCTTT
TRBJ2-1	-	TRBV4-1	few	CASSQLGHNEQFF	TGCGCCAGCAGCCAACTCGGGCACAATGAGCAGTTCTTC
TRBJ2-3	TRBD2	TRBV12-3/TRBV12-4	-	CASSLWQTSGGTDTQYF	TGTGCCAGCAGTTTATGGCAGACTAGCGGGGGCACAGATACGCAGTATTTT
TRBJ2-2	TRBD1	TRBV7-8	once	CASSPRGPLFF	TGTGCCAGCAGCCCGAGGGGGCCGCTGTTTTTT
TRBJ1-1	-	TRBV29-1	few	CSVDLLRLSTEAFF	TGCAGCGTTGACCTGCTAAGGTTGTCCACTGAAGCTTTCTTT
TRBJ2-1	-	TRBV7-9	-	CASRPRGAWLVQNEQFF	TGTGCCAGCAGGCCCCGGGGGGCGTGGCTGGTACAAAATGAGCAGTTCTTC
TRBJ2-3	-	TRBV29-1	few	CSVVLDGASDSADTQYF	TGCAGCGTCGTATTGGATGGGGCTAGTGATAGCGCAGATACGCAGTATTTT
TRBJ2-4	TRBD1	TRBV12-3/TRBV12-4	few	CASIPGQGPYF	TGTGCCAGCATCCCGGGACAGGGGCCGTACTTC
TRBJ2-7	TRBD2	TRBV20-1	few	CSARIFERENLEQYF	TGCAGTGCTAGAATATTCGAGCGGGAGAATCTCGAGCAGTACTTC
TRBJ2-7	-	TRBV28	-	CASSSRQLRNEQYF	TGTGCCAGCAGCTCCCGACAGTTGCGGAACGAGCAGTACTTC
TRBJ2-7	TRBD1	TRBV28	few	CASSTLPQGAYEQYF	TGTGCCAGCAGTACCCTTCCCCAGGGGGCCTACGAGCAGTACTTC
TRBJ1-6	-	TRBV27	few	CASKEAGDGSPLHF	TGTGCCAGCAAGGAGGCGGGGGACGGTTCACCCCTCCACTTT
TRBJ2-7	TRBD2	TRBV28	-	CASRSLAAGGQYF	TGTGCCAGCAGGAGTCTAGCGGCCGGAGGGCAGTACTTC
TRBJ1-1	-	TRBV7-8	-	CASSPRDSPGLEAFF	TGTGCCAGCAGCCCGCGCGACAGCCCTGGACTAGAAGCTTTCTTT
TRBJ2-1	-	TRBV15	few	CATSSGAYEQFF	TGTGCCACCAGCAGCGGCGCGTATGAGCAGTTCTTC
TRBJ2-7	-	TRBV7-3	-	CASSLILARYEQYF	TGTGCCAGCAGCTTAATACTAGCCCGCTACGAGCAGTACTTC
TRBJ2-1	-	TRBV27	-	CASSRFRDEQFF	TGTGCCAGCAGTAGGTTCCGGGATGAGCAGTTCTTC